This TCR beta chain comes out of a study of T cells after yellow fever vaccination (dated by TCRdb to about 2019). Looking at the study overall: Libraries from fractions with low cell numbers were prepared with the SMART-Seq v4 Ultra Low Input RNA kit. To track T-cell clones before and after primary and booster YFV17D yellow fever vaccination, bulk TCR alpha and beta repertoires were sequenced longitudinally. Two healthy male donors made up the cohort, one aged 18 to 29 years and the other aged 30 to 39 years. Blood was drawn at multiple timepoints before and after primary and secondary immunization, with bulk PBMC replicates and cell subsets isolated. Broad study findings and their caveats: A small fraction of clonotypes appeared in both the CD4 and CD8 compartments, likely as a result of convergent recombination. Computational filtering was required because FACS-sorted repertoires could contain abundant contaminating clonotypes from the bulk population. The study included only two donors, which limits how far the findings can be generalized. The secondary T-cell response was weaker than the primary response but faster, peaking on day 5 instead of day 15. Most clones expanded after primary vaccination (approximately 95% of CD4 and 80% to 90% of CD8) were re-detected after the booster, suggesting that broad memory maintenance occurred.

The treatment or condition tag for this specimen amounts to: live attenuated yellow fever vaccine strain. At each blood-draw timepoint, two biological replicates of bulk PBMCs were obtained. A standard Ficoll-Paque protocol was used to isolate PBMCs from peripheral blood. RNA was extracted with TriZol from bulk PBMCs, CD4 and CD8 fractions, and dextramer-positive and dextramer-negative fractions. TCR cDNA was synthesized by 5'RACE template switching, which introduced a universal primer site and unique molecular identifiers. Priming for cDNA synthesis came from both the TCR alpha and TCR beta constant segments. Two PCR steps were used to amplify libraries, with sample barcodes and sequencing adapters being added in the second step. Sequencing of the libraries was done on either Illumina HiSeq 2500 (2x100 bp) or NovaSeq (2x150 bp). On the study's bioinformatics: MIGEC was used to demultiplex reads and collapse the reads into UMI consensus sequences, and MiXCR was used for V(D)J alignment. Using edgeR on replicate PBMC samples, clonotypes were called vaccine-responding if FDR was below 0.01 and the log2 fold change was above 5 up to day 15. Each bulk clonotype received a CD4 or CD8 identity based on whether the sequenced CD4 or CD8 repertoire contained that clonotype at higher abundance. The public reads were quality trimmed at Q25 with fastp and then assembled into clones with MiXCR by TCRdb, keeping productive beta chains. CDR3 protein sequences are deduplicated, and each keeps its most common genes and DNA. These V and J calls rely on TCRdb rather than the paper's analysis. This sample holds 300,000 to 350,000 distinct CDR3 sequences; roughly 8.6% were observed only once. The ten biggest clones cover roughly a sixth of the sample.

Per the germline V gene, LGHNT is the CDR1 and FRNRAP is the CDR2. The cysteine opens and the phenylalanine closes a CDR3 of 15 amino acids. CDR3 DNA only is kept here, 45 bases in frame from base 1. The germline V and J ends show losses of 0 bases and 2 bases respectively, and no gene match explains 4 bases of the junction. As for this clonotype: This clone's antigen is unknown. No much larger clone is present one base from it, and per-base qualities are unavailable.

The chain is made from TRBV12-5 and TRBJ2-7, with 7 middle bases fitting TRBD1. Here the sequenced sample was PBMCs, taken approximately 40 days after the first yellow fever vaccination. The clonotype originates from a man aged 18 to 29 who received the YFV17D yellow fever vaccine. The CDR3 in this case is CASGLVRDRTYEQYF. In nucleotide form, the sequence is TGTGCTAGTGGTTTGGTCCGGGACAGAACCTACGAGCAGTACTTC.